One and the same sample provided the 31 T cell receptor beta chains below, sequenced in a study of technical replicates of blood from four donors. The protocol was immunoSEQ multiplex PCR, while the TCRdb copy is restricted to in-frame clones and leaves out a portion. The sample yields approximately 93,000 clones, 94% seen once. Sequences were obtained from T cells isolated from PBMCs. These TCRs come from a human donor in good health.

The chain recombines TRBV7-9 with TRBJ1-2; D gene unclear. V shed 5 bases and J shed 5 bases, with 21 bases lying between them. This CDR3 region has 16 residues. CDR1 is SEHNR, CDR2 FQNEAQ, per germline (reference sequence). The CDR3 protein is CASSPPGELGSYGYTF. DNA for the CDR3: TGTGCCAGCAGCCCACCCGGGGAGTTGGGCTCGTATGGCTACACCTTC.

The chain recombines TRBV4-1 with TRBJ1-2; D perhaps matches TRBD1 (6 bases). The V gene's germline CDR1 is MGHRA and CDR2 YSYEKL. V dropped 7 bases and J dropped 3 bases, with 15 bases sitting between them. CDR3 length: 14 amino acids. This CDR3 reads CASTPQGGDYGYTF. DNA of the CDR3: TGCGCCAGCACCCCACAGGGAGGGGACTATGGCTACACCTTC.

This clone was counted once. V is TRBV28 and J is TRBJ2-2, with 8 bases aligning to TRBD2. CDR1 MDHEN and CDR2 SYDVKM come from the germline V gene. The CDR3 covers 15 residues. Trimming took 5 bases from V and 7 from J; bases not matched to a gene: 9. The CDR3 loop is CASSTHSGTVGELFF. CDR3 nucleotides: TGTGCCAGCAGTACCCATAGCGGGACTGTCGGGGAGCTGTTTTTT.

CDR3 bases: TGTGCCAGCAGTTACCCTAGCGGGAGCATCGATGAGCAGTTCTTC. It translates to CASSYPSGSIDEQFF. The V gene is TRBV6-5, the J gene TRBJ2-1; 10 bases match TRBD2. The CDR3 contains 15 residues. Germline CDR1 MNHEY, CDR2 SVGAGI. V shed 2 bases and J 8 bases; nucleotides not matched to a gene: 6.

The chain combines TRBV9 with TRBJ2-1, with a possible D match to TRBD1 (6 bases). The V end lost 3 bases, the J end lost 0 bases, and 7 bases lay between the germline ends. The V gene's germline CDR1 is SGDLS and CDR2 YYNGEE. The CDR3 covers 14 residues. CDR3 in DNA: TGTGCCAGCAGCGCCAGGGGCTCCTACAATGAGCAGTTCTTC. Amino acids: CASSARGSYNEQFF.

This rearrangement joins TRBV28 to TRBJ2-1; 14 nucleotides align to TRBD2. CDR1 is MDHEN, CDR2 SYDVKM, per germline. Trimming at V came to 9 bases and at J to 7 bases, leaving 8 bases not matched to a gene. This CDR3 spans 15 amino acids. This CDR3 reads CASTSTSGRVNEQFF. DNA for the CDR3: TGTGCCAGTACCTCGACTAGCGGGAGGGTGAATGAGCAGTTCTTC.

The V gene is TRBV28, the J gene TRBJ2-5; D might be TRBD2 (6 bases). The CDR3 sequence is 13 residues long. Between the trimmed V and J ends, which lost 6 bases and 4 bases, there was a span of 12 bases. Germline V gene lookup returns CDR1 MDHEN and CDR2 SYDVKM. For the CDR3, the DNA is TGTGCCAGCAGCCGTGGGGGGAGAGAGACCCAGTACTTC. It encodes CASSRGGRETQYF.

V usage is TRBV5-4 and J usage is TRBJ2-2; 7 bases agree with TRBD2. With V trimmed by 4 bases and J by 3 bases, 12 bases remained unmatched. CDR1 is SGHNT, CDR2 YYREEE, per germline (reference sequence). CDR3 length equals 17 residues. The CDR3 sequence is CASSLPPSGTYTGELFF. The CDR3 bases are TGTGCCAGCAGCCTACCCCCTAGCGGAACCTACACCGGGGAGCTGTTTTTT.

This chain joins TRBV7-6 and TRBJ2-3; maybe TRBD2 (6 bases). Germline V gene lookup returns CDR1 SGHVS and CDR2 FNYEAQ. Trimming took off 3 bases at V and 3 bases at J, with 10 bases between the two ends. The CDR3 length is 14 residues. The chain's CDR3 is CASSFTGETDTQYF. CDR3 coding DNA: TGTGCCAGCAGCTTTACGGGAGAGACAGATACGCAGTATTTT. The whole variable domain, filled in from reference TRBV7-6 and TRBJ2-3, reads GAGVSQSPRYKVTKRGQDVALRCDPISGHVSLYWYRQALGQGPEFLTYFNYEAQQDKSGLPNDRFSAERPEGSISTLTIQRTEQRDSAMYRCASSFTGETDTQYFGPGTRLTVL.

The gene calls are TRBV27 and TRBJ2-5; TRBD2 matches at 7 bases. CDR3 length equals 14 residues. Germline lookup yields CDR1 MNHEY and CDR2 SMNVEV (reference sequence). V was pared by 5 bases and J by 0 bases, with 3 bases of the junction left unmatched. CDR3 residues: CASSKAGYQETQYF. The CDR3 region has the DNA TGTGCCAGCAGTAAAGCGGGGTACCAAGAGACCCAGTACTTC.

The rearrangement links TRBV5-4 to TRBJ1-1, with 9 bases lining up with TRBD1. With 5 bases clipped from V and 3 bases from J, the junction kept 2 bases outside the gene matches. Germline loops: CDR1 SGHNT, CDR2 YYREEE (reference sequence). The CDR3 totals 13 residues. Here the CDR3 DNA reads TGTGCCAGCAGAAGACAGGGGGACACTGAAGCTTTCTTT. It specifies CASRRQGDTEAFF.

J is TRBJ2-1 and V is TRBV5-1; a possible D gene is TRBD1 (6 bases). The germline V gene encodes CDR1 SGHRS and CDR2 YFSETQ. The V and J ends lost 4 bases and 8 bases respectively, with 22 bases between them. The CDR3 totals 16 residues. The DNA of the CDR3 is TGCGCCAGCAGCCCCATGAGGGTAGAGGGGGTTGATGAGCAGTTCTTC. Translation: CASSPMRVEGVDEQFF.

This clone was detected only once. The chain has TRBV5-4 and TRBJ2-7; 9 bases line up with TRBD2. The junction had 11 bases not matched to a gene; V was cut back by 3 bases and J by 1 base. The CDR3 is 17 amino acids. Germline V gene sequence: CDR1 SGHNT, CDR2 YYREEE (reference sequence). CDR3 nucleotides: TGTGCCAGCAGCTCGGCGCCCCCGACTAGCGGATCCTACGAGCAGTACTTC. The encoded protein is CASSSAPPTSGSYEQYF.

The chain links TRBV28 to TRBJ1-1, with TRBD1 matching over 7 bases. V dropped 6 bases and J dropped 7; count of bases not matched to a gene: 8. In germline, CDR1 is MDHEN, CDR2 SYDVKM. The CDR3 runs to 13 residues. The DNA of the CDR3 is TGTGCCAGCAGAAACTACAGGGGCGGTGAAGCTTTCTTT. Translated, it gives CASRNYRGGEAFF.

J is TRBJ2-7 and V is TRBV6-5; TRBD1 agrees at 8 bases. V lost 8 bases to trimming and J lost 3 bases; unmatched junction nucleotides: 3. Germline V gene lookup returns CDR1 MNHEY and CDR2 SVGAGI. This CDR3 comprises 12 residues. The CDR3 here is CASRTGSYEQYF. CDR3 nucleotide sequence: TGTGCCAGCCGGACAGGGAGCTACGAGCAGTACTTC.

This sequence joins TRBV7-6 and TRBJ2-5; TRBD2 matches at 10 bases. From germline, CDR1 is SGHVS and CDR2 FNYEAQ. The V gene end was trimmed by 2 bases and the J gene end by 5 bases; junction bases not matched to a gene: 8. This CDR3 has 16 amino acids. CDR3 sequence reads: CASSLTAGGVGETQYF. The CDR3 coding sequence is TGTGCCAGCAGCTTAACAGCGGGAGGGGTTGGGGAGACCCAGTACTTC.

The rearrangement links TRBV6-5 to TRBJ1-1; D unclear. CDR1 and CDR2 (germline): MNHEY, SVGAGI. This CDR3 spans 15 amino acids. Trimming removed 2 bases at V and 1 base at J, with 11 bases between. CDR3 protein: CASSYGQTPNTEAFF. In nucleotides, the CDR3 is TGTGCCAGCAGTTACGGGCAGACCCCGAACACTGAAGCTTTCTTT.

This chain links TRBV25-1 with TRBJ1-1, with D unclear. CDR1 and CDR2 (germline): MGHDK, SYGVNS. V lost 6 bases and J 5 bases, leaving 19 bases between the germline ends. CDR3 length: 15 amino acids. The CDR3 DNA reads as TGTGCCAGCAGCCTCGGAGGGTATTCGGGGACTGAAGCTTTCTTT. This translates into CASSLGGYSGTEAFF.

DNA of the CDR3: TGTGCCAGCAGCTTGGGCGTGTTCGGGGACACCTACGAGCAGTACTTC. Translating it yields CASSLGVFGDTYEQYF. V is TRBV7-9 and J is TRBJ2-7; possibly TRBD1 for D (6 bases). This CDR3 has 16 amino acids. Germline loops: CDR1 SEHNR, CDR2 FQNEAQ (reference sequence). V dropped 3 bases and J dropped 2 bases, with 17 bases sitting between them. The variable domain in full, completed from reference TRBV7-9 and TRBJ2-7, reads DTGVSQNPRHKITKRGQNVTFRCDPISEHNRLYWYRQTLGQGPEFLTYFQNEAQLEKSRLLSDRFSAERPKGSFSTLEIQRTEQGDSAMYLCASSLGVFGDTYEQYFGPGTRLTVT.

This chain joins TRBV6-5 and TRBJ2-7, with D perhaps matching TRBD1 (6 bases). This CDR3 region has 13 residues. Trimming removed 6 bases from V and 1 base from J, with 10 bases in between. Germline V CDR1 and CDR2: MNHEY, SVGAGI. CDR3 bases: TGTGCCAGCAGCGCCGGGACATCCTACGAGCAGTACTTC. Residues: CASSAGTSYEQYF.

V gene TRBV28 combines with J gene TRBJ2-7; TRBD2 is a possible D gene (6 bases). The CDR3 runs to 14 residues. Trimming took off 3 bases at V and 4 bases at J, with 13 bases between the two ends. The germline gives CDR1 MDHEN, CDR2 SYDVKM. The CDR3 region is CASSFFVGGYEQYF. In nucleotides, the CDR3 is TGTGCCAGCAGTTTTTTCGTGGGGGGATACGAGCAGTACTTC.

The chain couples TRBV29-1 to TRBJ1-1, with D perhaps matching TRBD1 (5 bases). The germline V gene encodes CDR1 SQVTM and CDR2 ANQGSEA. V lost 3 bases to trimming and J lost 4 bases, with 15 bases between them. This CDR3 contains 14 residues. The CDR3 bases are TGCAGCGTTGAGAGAGATCGACAGACCACTGAAGCTTTCTTT. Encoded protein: CSVERDRQTTEAFF.

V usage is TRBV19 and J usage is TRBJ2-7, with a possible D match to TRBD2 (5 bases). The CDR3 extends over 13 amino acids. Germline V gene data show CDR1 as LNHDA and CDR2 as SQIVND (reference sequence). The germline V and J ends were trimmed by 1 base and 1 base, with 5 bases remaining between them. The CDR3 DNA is TGTGCCAGTAGTATAGGGACTTCCTACGAGCAGTACTTC. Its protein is CASSIGTSYEQYF.

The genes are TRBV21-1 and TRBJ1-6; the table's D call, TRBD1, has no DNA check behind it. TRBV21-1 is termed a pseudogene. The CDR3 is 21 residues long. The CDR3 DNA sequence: TGTGCCAGCAGCCCGATAAGCCCCCGGGACAGGGGAAGCTCCTATAATTCACCCCTCCACTTT. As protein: CASSPISPRDRGSSYNSPLHF.

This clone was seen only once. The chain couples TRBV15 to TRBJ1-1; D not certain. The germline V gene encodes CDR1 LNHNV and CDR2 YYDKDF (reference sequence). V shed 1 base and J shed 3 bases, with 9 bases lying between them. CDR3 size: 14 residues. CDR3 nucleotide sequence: TGTGCCACCAGCAGAGTAGGAGGGTACACTGAAGCTTTCTTT. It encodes CATSRVGGYTEAFF.

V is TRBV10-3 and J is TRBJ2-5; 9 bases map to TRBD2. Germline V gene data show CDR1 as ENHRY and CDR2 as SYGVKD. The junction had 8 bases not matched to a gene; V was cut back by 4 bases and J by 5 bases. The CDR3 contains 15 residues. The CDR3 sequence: CAISAAGGMGETQYF. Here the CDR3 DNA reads TGTGCCATCAGTGCCGCGGGGGGGATGGGGGAGACCCAGTACTTC.

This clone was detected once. The CDR3 protein is CASSLAPGGIEAFF. The DNA for the CDR3 is TGCGCCAGCAGCTTGGCTCCAGGAGGAATTGAAGCTTTCTTT. The chain recombines TRBV5-1 with TRBJ1-1, with no clear D. CDR3 size: 14 residues. The germline CDR1 and CDR2 sequences are SGHRS and YFSETQ. V lost 0 bases and J lost 7, with 13 bases in between.

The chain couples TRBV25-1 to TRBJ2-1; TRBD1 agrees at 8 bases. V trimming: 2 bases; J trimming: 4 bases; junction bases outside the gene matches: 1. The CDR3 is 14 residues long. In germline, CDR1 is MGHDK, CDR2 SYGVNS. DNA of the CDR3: TGTGCCAGCAGTGAACGACAGGGGTACAATGAGCAGTTCTTC. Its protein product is CASSERQGYNEQFF. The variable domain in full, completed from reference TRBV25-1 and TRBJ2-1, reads EADIYQTPRYLVIGTGKKITLECSQTMGHDKMYWYQQDPGMELHLIHYSYGVNSTEKGDLSSESTVSRIRTEHFPLTLESARPSHTSQYLCASSERQGYNEQFFGPGTRLTVL.

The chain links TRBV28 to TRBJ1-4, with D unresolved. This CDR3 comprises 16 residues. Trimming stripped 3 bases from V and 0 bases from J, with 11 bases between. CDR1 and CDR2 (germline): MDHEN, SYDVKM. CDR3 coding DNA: TGTGCCAGCAGTTTCCTCTCCACTGCAACTAATGAAAAACTGTTTTTT. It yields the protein CASSFLSTATNEKLFF.

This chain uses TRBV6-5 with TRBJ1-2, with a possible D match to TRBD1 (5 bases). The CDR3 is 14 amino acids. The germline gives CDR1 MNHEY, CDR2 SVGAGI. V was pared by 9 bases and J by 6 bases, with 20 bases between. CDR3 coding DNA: TGTGCCAGTAAATACTTAGGGGTTTCCCATGGCTACACCTTC. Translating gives CASKYLGVSHGYTF.

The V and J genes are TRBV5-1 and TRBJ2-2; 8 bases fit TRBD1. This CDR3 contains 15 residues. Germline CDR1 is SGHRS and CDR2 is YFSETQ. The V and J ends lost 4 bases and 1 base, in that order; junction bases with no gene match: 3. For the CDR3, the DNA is TGCGCCAGCAGCCCCGGGACAGGGAACACCGGGGAGCTGTTTTTT. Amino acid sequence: CASSPGTGNTGELFF.